Listed here are 4 T cell receptor beta chains from one sample, sequenced in a study of blood T cell repertoires in COVID-19. Produced via immunoSEQ multiplex PCR; TCRdb's table is partial and in-frame only. The data contain 200,000 to 250,000 clones, under 90% of them singletons. Input material: PBMCs or T cells enriched from blood (not recorded which). These receptors were taken from a man in his forties or fifties who had recovered from COVID-19.

J is TRBJ2-3 and V is TRBV5-1; 7 nucleotides agree with TRBD1. Germline CDR1 and CDR2: SGHRS and YFSETQ. This CDR3 is 15 amino acids long. Losses at the gene ends were 0 bases for V and 3 bases for J; bases not matched to a gene: 4. In DNA, the CDR3 is TGCGCCAGCAGCTTGGTGGGGACAGCTACAGATACGCAGTATTTT. It specifies CASSLVGTATDTQYF. Together with reference TRBV5-1 and TRBJ2-3, the CDR3 gives the full variable domain: KAGVTQTPRYLIKTRGQQVTLSCSPISGHRSVSWYQQTPGQGLQFLFEYFSETQRNKGNFPGRFSGRQFSNSRSEMNVSTLELGDSALYLCASSLVGTATDTQYFGPGTRLTVL.

The chain combines TRBV28 with TRBJ1-2; tentatively, D is TRBD1 (6 bases). Trimming took off 5 bases at V and 1 base at J, with 14 bases between the two ends. In germline, CDR1 is MDHEN, CDR2 SYDVKM. The CDR3 consists of 15 residues. The chain's CDR3 is CASSKGGSGNYGYTF. The CDR3 nucleotides read TGTGCCAGCAGTAAGGGGGGGTCGGGTAACTATGGCTACACCTTC.

V gene TRBV11-3 combines with J gene TRBJ2-2; D gene unclear. V shed 4 bases and J shed 1 base, with 10 bases lying between them. The CDR3 is 15 amino acids. From germline, CDR1 is SGHNT and CDR2 YENEEA. Here the CDR3 DNA reads TGTGCCAGCAGCTCCCAGTACAGGAACACCGGGGAGCTGTTTTTT. Translated, it gives CASSSQYRNTGELFF.

This CDR3 reads CASSFISDSYQYF. Written as DNA, the CDR3 is TGTGCCAGCAGTTTTATCTCGGACAGCTACCAGTACTTC. The chain recombines TRBV27 with TRBJ2-4; a weak D match, TRBD1 (6 bases). The CDR3 is 13 amino acids. CDR1 and CDR2 (germline): MNHEY, SMNVEV (reference sequence). V lost 3 bases and J 13 bases, leaving 16 bases between the germline ends.